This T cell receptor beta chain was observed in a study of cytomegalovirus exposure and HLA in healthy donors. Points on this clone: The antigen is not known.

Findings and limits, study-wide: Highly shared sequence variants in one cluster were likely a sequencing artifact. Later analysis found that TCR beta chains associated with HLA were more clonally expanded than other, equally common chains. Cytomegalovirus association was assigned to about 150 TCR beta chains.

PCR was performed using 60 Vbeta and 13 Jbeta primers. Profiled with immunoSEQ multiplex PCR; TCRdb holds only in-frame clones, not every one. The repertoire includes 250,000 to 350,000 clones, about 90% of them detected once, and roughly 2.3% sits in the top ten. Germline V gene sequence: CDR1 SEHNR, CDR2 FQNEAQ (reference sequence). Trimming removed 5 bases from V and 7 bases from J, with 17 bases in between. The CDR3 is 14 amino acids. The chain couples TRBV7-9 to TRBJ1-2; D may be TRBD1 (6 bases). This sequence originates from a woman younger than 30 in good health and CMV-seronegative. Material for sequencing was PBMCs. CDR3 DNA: TGTGCCAGCAGCCGCGGGGGCATGATTCGTGGCTACACCTTC. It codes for CASSRGGMIRGYTF.